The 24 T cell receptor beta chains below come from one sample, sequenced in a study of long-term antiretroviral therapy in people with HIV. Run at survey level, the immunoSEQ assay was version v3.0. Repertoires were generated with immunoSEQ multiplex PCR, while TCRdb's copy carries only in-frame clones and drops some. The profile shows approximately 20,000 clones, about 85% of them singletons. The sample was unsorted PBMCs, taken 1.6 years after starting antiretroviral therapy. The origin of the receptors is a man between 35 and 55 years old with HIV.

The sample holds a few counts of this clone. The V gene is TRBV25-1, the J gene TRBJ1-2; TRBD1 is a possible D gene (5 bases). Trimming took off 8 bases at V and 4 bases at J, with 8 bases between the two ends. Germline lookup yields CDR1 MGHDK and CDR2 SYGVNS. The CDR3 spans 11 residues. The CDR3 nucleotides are TGTGCCAGCCAGGGTGCCTATGGCTACACCTTC. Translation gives CASQGAYGYTF.

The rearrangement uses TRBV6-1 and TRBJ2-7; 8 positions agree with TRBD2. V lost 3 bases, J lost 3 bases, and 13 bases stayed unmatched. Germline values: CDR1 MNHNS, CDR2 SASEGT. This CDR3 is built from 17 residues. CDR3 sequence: CASSDSLAGRGVYEQYF. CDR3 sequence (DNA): TGTGCCAGCAGTGATTCCCTAGCTGGGCGGGGGGTCTACGAGCAGTACTTC.

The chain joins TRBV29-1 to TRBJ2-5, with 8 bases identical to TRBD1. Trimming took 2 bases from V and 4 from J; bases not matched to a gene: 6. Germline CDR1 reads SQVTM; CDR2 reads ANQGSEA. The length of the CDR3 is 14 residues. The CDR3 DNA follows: TGCAGCGTTGAAAGGCGGACAGGGCTAGAGACCCAGTACTTC. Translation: CSVERRTGLETQYF.

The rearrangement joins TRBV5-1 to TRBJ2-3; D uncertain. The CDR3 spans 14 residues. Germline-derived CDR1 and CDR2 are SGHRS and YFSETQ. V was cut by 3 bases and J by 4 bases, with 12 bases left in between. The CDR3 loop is CASSSRSQADTQYF. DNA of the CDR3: TGCGCCAGCAGCTCCCGGTCCCAAGCAGATACGCAGTATTTT.

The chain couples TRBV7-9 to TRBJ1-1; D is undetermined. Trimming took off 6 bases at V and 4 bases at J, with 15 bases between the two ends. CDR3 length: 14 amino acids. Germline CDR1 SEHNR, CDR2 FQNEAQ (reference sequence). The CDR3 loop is CASSLNSVGTEAFF. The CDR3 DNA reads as TGTGCCAGCAGTCTAAACTCGGTGGGCACTGAAGCTTTCTTT.

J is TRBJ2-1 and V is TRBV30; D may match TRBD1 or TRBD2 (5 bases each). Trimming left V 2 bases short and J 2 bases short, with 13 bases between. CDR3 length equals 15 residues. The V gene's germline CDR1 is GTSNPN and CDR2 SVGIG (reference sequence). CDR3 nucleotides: TGTGCCTGGAGTATGGCCCAGGGACCCTACAATGAGCAGTTCTTC. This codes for CAWSMAQGPYNEQFF.

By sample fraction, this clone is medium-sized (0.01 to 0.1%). The CDR3 loop is CASSITESSYEQYF. The CDR3 bases are TGTGCCAGTAGTATCACAGAGAGCTCCTACGAGCAGTACTTC. V is TRBV19 and J is TRBJ2-7; D unresolved. Trimming stripped 3 bases from V and 0 bases from J, with 9 bases between. This CDR3 comprises 14 residues. Germline values: CDR1 LNHDA, CDR2 SQIVND (reference sequence). Based on the CDR3 plus reference TRBV19 and TRBJ2-7, the full variable domain is DGGITQSPKYLFRKEGQNVTLSCEQNLNHDAMYWYRQDPGQGLRLIYYSQIVNDFQKGDIAEGYSVSREKKESFPLTVTSAQKNPTAFYLCASSITESSYEQYFGPGTRLTVT.

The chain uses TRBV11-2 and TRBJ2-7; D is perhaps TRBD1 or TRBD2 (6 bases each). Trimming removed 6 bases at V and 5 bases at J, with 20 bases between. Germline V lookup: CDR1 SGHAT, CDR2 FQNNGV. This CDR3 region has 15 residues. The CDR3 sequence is CASRWPGASGNEQYF. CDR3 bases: TGTGCCAGCAGATGGCCGGGGGCGTCCGGAAACGAGCAGTACTTC.

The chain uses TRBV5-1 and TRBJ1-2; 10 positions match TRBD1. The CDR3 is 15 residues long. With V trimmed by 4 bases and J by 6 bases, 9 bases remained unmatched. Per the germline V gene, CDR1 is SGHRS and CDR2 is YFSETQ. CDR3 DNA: TGCGCCAGCAGCAACACGGGACAGGGGTCTGATGGCTACACCTTC. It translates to CASSNTGQGSDGYTF.

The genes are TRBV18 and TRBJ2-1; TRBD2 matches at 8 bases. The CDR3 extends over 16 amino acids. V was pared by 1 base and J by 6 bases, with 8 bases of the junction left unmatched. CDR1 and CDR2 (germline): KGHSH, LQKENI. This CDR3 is CASSPQAGAFGNEQFF. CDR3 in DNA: TGTGCCAGCTCACCACAAGCGGGGGCATTTGGCAATGAGCAGTTCTTC.

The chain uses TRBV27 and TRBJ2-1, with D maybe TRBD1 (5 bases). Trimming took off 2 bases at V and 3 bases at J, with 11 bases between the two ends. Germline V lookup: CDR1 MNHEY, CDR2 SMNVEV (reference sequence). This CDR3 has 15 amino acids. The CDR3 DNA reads TGTGCCAGCAGTTTAGGGGCATTGGGCTACAATGAGCAGTTCTTC. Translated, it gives CASSLGALGYNEQFF.

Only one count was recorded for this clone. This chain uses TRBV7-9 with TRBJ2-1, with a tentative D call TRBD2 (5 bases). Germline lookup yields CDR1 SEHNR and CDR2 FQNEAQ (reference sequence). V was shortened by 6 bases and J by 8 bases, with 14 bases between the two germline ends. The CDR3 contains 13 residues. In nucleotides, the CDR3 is TGTGCCAGCAGGCGCACGGACTCCTATGAGCAGTTCTTC. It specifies CASRRTDSYEQFF.

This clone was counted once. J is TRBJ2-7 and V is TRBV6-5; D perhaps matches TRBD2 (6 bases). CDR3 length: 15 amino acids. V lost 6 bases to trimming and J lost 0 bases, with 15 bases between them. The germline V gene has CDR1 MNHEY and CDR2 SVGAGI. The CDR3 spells CASSREEVASYEQYF. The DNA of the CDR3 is TGTGCCAGCAGCAGGGAGGAGGTCGCCTCCTACGAGCAGTACTTC.

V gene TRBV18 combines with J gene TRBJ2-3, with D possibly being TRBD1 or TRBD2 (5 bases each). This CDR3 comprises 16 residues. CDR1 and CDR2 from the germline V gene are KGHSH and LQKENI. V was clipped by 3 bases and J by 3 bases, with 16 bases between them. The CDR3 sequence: CASSPGTAYKTDTQYF. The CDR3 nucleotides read TGTGCCAGCTCACCCGGGACGGCATACAAAACAGATACGCAGTATTTT.

The CDR3 loop reads CASSQDPQRAGEQYF. Written as DNA, the CDR3 is TGCGCCAGCAGCCAAGATCCGCAGCGGGCGGGCGAGCAGTACTTC. The V gene is TRBV4-1, the J gene TRBJ2-7; D may be TRBD2 (6 bases). The CDR3 covers 15 residues. Trimming left V 0 bases short and J 6 bases short, with 15 bases between. Looked up from germline, CDR1 is MGHRA and CDR2 is YSYEKL.

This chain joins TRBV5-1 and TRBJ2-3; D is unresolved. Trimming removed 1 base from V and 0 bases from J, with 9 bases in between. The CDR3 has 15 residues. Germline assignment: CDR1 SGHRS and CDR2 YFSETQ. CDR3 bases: TGCGCCAGCAGCTTGCAGGCCCCTAGCACAGATACGCAGTATTTT. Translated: CASSLQAPSTDTQYF.

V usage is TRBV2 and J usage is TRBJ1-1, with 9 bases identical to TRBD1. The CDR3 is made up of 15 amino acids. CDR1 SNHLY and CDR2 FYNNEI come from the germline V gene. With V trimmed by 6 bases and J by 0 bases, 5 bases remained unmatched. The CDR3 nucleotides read TGTGCCAGCAGGCGGACAGGGGTCCTGAACACTGAAGCTTTCTTT. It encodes CASRRTGVLNTEAFF.

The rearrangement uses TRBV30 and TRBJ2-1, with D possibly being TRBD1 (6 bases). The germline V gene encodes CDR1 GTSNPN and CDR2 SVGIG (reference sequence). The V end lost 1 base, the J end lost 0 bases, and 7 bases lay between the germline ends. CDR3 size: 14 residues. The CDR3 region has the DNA TGTGCCTGGAGTGAAGGGGGCTCCTACAATGAGCAGTTCTTC. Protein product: CAWSEGGSYNEQFF. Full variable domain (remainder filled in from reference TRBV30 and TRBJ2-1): SQTIHQWPATLVQPVGSPLSLECTVEGTSNPNLYWYRQAAGRGLQLLFYSVGIGQISSEVPQNLSASRPQDRQFILSSKKLLLSDSGFYLCAWSEGGSYNEQFFGPGTRLTVL.

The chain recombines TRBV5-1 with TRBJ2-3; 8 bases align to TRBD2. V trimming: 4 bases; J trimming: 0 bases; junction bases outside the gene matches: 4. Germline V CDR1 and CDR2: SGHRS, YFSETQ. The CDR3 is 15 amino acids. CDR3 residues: CASSPGGSSTDTQYF. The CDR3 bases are TGCGCCAGCAGCCCGGGGGGGAGCAGCACAGATACGCAGTATTTT.

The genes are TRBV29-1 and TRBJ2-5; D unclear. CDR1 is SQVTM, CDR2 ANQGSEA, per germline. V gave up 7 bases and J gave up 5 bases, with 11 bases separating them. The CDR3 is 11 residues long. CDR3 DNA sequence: TGCAGCGGTGACATCCATGAGACCCAGTACTTC. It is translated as CSGDIHETQYF.

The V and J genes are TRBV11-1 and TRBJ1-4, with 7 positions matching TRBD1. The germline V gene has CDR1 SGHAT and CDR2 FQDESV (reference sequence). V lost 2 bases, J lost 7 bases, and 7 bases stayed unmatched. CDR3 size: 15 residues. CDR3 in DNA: TGTGCCAGCAGCTTATCGACAGGGCTACTTGAAAAACTGTTTTTT. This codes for CASSLSTGLLEKLFF.

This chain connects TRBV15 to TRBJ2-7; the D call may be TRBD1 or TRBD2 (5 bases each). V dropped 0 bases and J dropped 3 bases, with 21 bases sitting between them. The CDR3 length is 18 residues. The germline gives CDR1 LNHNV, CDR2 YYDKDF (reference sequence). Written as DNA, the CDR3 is TGTGCCACCAGCAGAGAAACTCCAGGGTGGGGGACGGACTACGAGCAGTACTTC. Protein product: CATSRETPGWGTDYEQYF.

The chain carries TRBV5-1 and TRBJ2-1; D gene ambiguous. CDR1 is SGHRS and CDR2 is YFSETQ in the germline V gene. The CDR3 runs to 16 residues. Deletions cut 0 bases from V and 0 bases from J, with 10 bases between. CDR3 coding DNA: TGCGCCAGCAGCTTGGAAACATTTTCCTCCTACAATGAGCAGTTCTTC. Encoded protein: CASSLETFSSYNEQFF. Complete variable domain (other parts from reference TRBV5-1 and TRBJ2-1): KAGVTQTPRYLIKTRGQQVTLSCSPISGHRSVSWYQQTPGQGLQFLFEYFSETQRNKGNFPGRFSGRQFSNSRSEMNVSTLELGDSALYLCASSLETFSSYNEQFFGPGTRLTVL.

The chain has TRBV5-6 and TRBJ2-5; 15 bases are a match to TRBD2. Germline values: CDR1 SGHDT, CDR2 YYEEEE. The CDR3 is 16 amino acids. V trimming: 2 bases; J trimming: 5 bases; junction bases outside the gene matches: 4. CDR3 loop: CASSFGLAGGRETQYF. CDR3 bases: TGTGCCAGCAGCTTCGGACTAGCGGGAGGGAGGGAGACCCAGTACTTC.